Listed below are T cell receptor beta chains from one sample, sequenced in a study of cytomegalovirus exposure and HLA in healthy donors. Data came from immunoSEQ multiplex PCR; TCRdb stores just in-frame clones and leaves some out. The sample has over 150,000 clones; about 86% are singletons. The sample taken for sequencing was PBMCs. The receptors shown here come from a human donor in good health. CDR3s include the opening cysteine and the closing phenylalanine or tryptophan. D genes are given only for firm matches. Clone size is given for some rows only: seen once, a few or many times, or a class if the clone is expanded.

cdr3_length | d_call | clone_size | j_call | v_call | cdr3_nt | cdr3_aa
15 | TRBD2 | once | TRBJ2-5 | TRBV2 | TGTGCCAGCAGCCAACTAGCGGGGCGGGGGGAGACCCAGTACTTC | CASSQLAGRGETQYF
17 | TRBD2 | . | TRBJ2-1 | TRBV11-2 | TGTGCCAGCAGCTCGACTTTACTAGCGGGGCGCCGGTTTGAGCAGTTCTTC | CASSSTLLAGRRFEQFF
16 | . | . | TRBJ1-2 | TRBV5-1 | TGCGCCAGCAGCTTGGGAGGACAACACACCAACTATGGCTACACCTTC | CASSLGGQHTNYGYTF
18 | TRBD1 | . | TRBJ1-4 | TRBV7-6 | TGTGCCAGCAGCCGTTGGGGACAGGGATATACAACTAATGAAAAACTGTTTTTT | CASSRWGQGYTTNEKLFF
12 | . | . | TRBJ1-2 | TRBV30 | TGTGCCTGGACCGTTGAAAAGCATGGCTACACCTTC | CAWTVEKHGYTF
14 | . | few | TRBJ2-7 | TRBV9 | TGTGCCAGCAGCGTAGCTGACCAAGCAGGCGAGCAGTACTTC | CASSVADQAGEQYF
12 | . | . | TRBJ1-4 | TRBV28 | TGTGCCAGCACCGCCCAGAGGGAAAAACTGTTTTTT | CASTAQREKLFF
14 | TRBD2 | once | TRBJ2-7 | TRBV27 | TGTGCCAGCAGCTGGAGCGGGAGCTCCTACGAGCAGTACTTC | CASSWSGSSYEQYF
11 | . | . | TRBJ1-1 | TRBV20-1 | TGCAGTGCGCATCCGGGGTTTAAAGCTTTCTTT | CSAHPGFKAFF
14 | . | . | TRBJ2-3 | TRBV4-2 | TGTGCCAGCAGCCAAGAGTGGGCCGCAGATACGCAGTATTTT | CASSQEWAADTQYF
10 | . | . | TRBJ2-5 | TRBV20-1 | TGCAGTGCCCGGGGGGAGACCCAGTACTTC | CSARGETQYF
14 | . | . | TRBJ1-2 | TRBV7-9 | TGTGCCAGCAGCCTCGGACAGATGGGGGATGGCTACACCTTC | CASSLGQMGDGYTF
14 | . | . | TRBJ1-2 | TRBV15 | TGTGCCACCAGCCTGGGACAAACTAACTATGGCTACACCTTC | CATSLGQTNYGYTF
14 | TRBD1 | . | TRBJ1-1 | TRBV2 | TGTGCCAGCAGGAGTAGACAGGGGTTCACTGAAGCTTTCTTT | CASRSRQGFTEAFF
13 | TRBD1 | . | TRBJ2-5 | TRBV5-1 | TGCGCCAGCAGCGGCAGGGGGTTGGAGACCCAGTACTTC | CASSGRGLETQYF
14 | . | . | TRBJ2-7 | TRBV11-2 | TGTGCCAGCAGCTCCCAGGGCCCCTGGGACGAGCAGTACTTC | CASSSQGPWDEQYF
14 | . | . | TRBJ2-7 | TRBV6-5 | TGTGCCAGCAGTCCGGGTGGTAGGCTCCACGAGCAGTACTTC | CASSPGGRLHEQYF
14 | . | . | TRBJ1-4 | TRBV5-6 | TGTGCCAGCAGCCTCCCTGGCCCAGATGAAAAACTGTTTTTT | CASSLPGPDEKLFF
15 | . | . | TRBJ2-7 | TRBV6-5 | TGTGCCAGCAGTTACTCGAGCAGCGGGCCTTGGGAGCAGTACTTC | CASSYSSSGPWEQYF
15 | TRBD1 | . | TRBJ2-1 | TRBV5-1 | TGCGCCAGCAGGGGGGACAGTAACACCTACAATGAGCAGTTCTTC | CASRGDSNTYNEQFF
13 | . | . | TRBJ2-4 | TRBV4-1 | TGCGCCAGCAGCCAGCCCACAAAAAACATTCAGTACTTC | CASSQPTKNIQYF
14 | . | . | TRBJ1-5 | TRBV2 | TGTGCCAGCAAGGCACAGGGCCTCCCAGGGCCCCAGCATTTT | CASKAQGLPGPQHF
16 | TRBD1 | . | TRBJ1-4 | TRBV5-1 | TGCGCCAGCAGCTTGGTAGAGGGACAGGGAGTCGAAAAACTGTTTTTT | CASSLVEGQGVEKLFF
13 | TRBD1 | . | TRBJ1-1 | TRBV6-1 | TGTGCCAGCAGGTTCCCAGGGGGCACTGAAGCTTTCTTT | CASRFPGGTEAFF